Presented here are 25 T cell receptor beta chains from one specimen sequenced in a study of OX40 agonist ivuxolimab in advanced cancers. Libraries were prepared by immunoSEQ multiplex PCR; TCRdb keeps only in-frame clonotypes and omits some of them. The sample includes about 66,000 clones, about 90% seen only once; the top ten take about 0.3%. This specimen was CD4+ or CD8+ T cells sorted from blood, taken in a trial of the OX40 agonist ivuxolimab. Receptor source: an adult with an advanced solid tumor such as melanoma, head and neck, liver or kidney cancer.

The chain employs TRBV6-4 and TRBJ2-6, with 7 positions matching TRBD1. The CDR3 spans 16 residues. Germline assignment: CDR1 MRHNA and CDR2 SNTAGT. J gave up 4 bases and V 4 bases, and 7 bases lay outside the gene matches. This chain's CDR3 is CASSASTGPGANVLTF. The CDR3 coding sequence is TGTGCCAGCAGTGCCTCGACAGGGCCCGGGGCCAACGTCCTGACTTTC.

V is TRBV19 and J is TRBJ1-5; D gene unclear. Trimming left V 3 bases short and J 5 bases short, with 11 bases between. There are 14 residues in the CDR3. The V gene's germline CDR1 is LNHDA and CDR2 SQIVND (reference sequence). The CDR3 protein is CASSMAGLYQPQHF. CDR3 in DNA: TGTGCCAGTAGTATGGCCGGACTTTATCAGCCCCAGCATTTT.

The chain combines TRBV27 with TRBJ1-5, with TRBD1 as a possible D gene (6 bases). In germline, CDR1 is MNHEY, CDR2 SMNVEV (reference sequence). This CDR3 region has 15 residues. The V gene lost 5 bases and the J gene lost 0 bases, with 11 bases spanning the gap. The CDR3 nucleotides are TGTGCCAGCAGTGTTGGGACACATAGCAATCAGCCCCAGCATTTT. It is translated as CASSVGTHSNQPQHF.

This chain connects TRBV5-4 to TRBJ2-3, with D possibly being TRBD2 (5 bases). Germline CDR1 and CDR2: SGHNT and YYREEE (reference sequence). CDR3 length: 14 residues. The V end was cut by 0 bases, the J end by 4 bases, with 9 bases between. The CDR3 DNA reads TGTGCCAGCAGCTTGGGGCTAGCTGCAGATACGCAGTATTTT. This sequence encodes CASSLGLAADTQYF.

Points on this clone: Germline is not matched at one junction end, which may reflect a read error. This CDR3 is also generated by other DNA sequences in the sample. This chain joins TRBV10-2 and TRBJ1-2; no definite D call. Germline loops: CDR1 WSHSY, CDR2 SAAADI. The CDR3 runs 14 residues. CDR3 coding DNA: TGTGCCAGCAGTGAGTCAGGCAGCGCTATCGGCTACACCTTC. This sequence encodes CASSESGSAIGYTF.

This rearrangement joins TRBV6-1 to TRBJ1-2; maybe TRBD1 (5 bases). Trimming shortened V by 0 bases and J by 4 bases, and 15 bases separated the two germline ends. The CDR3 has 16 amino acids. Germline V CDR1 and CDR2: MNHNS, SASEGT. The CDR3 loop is CASSEAFGTRTYGYTF. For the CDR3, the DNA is TGTGCCAGCAGTGAAGCGTTCGGGACGCGAACCTATGGCTACACCTTC.

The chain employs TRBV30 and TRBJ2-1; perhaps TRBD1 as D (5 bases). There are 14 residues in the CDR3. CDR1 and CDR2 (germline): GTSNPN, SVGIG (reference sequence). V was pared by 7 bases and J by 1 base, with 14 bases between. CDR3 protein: CASLGARSYNEQFF. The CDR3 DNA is TGTGCCTCCCTAGGGGCGCGGTCCTACAATGAGCAGTTCTTC.

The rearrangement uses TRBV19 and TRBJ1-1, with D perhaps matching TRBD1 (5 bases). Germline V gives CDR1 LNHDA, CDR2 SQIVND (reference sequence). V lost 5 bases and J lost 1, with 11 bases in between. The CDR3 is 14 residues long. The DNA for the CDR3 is TGTGCCAGTAGTTTCGGGACTTGGAACACTGAAGCTTTCTTT. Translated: CASSFGTWNTEAFF.

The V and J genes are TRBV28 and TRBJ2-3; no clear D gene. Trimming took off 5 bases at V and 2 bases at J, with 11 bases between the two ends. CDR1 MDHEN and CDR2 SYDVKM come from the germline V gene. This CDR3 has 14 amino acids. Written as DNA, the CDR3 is TGTGCCAGCAGTCCAATAACTATCACAGATACGCAGTATTTT. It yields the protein CASSPITITDTQYF.

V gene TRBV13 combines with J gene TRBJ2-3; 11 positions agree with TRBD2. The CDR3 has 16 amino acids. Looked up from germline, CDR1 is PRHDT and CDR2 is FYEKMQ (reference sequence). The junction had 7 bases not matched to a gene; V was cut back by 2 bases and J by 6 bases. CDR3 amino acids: CASSLYSGRAPDTQYF. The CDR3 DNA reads TGTGCCAGCAGCTTATATAGCGGGAGGGCCCCCGATACGCAGTATTTT.

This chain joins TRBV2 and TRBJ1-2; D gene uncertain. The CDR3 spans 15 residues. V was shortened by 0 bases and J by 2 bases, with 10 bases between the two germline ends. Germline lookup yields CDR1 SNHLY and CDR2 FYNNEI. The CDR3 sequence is CASSEAPGGNYGYTF. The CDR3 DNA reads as TGTGCCAGCAGTGAAGCGCCTGGAGGGAACTATGGCTACACCTTC. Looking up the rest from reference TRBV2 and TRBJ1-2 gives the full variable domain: EPEVTQTPSHQVTQMGQEVILRCVPISNHLYFYWYRQILGQKVEFLVSFYNNEISEKSEIFDDQFSVERPDGSNFTLKIRSTKLEDSAMYFCASSEAPGGNYGYTFGSGTRLTVV.

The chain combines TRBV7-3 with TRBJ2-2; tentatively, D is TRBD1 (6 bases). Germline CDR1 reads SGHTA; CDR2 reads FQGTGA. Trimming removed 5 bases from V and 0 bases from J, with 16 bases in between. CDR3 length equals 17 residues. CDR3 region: CASSPGPDSSNTGELFF. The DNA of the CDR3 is TGTGCCAGCAGCCCTGGGCCGGACAGCTCGAACACCGGGGAGCTGTTTTTT.

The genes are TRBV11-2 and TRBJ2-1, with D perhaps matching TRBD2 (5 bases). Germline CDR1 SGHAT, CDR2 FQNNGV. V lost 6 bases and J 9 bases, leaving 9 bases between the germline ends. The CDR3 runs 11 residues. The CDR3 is CASSQRGEQFF. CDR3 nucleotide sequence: TGTGCCAGCAGTCAACGGGGTGAGCAGTTCTTC.

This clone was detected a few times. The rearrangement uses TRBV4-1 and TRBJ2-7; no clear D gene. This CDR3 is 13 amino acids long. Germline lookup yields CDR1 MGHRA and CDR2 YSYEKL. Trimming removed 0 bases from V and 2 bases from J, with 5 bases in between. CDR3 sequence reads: CASSQDQAYEQYF. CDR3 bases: TGCGCCAGCAGCCAAGACCAAGCCTACGAGCAGTACTTC.

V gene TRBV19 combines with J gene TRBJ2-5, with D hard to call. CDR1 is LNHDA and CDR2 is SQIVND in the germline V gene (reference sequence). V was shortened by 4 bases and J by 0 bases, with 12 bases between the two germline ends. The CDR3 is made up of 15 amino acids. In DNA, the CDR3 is TGTGCCAGTAGTACCACCGTGAGGAACCAAGAGACCCAGTACTTC. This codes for CASSTTVRNQETQYF.

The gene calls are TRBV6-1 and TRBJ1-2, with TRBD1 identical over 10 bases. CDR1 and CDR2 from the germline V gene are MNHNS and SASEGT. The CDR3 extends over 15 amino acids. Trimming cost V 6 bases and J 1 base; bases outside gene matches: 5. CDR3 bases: TGTGCCAGCAGCCGAGGGACAGGGGTTAACTATGGCTACACCTTC. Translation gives CASSRGTGVNYGYTF.

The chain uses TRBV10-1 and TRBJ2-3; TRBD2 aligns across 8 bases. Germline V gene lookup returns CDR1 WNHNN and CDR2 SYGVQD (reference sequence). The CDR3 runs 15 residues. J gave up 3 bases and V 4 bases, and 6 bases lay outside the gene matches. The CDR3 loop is CASSAPAGVTDTQYF. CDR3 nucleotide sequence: TGCGCCAGCAGTGCTCCAGCGGGAGTGACAGATACGCAGTATTTT.

CDR3 coding DNA: TGTGCCAGCAGCTGGAACCTGGGGCGCAATCAGCCCCAGCATTTT. It specifies CASSWNLGRNQPQHF. The genes are TRBV7-9 and TRBJ1-5, with D perhaps TRBD1 (5 bases). Germline V gene lookup returns CDR1 SEHNR and CDR2 FQNEAQ (reference sequence). Trimming stripped 4 bases from V and 2 bases from J, with 12 bases between. There are 15 residues in the CDR3.

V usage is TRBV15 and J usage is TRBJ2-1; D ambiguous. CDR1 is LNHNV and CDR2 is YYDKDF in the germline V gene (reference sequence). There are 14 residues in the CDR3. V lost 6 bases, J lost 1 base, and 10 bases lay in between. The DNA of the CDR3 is TGTGCCACCAGTCTGATAGTTTCCTACAATGAGCAGTTCTTC. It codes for CATSLIVSYNEQFF.

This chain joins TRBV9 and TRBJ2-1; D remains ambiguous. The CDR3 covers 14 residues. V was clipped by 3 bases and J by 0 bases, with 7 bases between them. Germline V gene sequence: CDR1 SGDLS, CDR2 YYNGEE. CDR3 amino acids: CASSALGSYNEQFF. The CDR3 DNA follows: TGTGCCAGCAGCGCTTTGGGCTCCTACAATGAGCAGTTCTTC.

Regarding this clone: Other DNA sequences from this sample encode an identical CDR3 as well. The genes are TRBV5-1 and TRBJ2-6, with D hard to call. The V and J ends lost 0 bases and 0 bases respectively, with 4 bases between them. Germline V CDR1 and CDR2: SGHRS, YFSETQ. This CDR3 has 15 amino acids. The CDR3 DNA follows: TGCGCCAGCAGCTTGGAAGGCTCTGGGGCCAACGTCCTGACTTTC. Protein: CASSLEGSGANVLTF.

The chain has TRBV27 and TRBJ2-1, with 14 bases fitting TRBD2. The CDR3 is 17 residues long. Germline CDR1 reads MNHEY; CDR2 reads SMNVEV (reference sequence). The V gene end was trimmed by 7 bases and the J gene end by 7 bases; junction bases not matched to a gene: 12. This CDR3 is CASTIPGLAGVSNEQFF. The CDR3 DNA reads TGTGCCAGCACCATCCCGGGACTAGCGGGAGTCTCAAATGAGCAGTTCTTC.

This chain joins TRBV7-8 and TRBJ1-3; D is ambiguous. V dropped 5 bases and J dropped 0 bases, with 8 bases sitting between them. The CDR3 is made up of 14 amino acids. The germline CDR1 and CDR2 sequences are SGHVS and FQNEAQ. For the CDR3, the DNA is TGTGCCAGCAGCCCGACGGCCTCTGGAAACACCATATATTTT. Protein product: CASSPTASGNTIYF.

DNA for the CDR3: TGCGCCAGCAGCGTAACCGGGACTAGTTACAATGAGCAGTTCTTC. Its protein product is CASSVTGTSYNEQFF. The chain joins TRBV5-1 to TRBJ2-1; 8 bases line up with TRBD2. Losses at the gene ends were 4 bases for V and 4 bases for J; bases not matched to a gene: 7. Looked up from germline, CDR1 is SGHRS and CDR2 is YFSETQ. There are 15 residues in the CDR3. Supplemented by reference TRBV5-1 and TRBJ2-1, the full variable domain reads KAGVTQTPRYLIKTRGQQVTLSCSPISGHRSVSWYQQTPGQGLQFLFEYFSETQRNKGNFPGRFSGRQFSNSRSEMNVSTLELGDSALYLCASSVTGTSYNEQFFGPGTRLTVL.

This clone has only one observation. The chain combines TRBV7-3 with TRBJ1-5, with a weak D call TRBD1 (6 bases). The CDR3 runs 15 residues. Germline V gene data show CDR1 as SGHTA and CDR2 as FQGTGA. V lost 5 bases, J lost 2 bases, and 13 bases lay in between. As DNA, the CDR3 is TGTGCCAGCAGCAAAACAGGGAGTGGCAATCAGCCCCAGCATTTT. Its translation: CASSKTGSGNQPQHF.